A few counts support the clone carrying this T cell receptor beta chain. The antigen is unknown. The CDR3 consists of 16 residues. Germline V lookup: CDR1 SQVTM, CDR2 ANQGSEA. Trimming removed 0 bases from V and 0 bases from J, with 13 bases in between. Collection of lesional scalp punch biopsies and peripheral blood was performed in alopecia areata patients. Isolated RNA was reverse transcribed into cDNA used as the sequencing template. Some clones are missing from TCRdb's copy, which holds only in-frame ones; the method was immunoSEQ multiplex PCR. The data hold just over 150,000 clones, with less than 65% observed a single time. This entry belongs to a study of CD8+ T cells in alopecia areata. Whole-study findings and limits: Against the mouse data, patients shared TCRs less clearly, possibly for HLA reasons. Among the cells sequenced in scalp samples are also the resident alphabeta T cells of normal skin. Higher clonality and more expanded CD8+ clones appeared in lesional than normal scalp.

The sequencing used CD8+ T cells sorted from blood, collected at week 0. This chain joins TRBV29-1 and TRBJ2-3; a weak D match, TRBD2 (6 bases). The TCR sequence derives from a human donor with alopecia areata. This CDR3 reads CSVEDQVAASTDTQYF. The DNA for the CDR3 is TGCAGCGTTGAAGATCAGGTAGCGGCGAGCACAGATACGCAGTATTTT.